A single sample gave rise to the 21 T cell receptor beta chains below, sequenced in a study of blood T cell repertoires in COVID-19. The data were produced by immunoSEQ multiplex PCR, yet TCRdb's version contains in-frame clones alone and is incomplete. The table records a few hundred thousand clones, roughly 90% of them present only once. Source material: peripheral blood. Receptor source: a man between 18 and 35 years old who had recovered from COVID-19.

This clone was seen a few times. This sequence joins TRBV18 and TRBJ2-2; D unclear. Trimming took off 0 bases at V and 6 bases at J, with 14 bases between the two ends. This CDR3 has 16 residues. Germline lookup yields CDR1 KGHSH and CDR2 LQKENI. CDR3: CASSPPARPVAGELFF. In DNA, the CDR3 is TGTGCCAGCTCACCACCGGCCAGGCCAGTCGCCGGGGAGCTGTTTTTT.

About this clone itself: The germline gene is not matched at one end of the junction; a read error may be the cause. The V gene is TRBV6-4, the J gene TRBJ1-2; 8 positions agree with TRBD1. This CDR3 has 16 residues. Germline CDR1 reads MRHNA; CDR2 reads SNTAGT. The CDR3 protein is CASSDSIMGQAGRFAF. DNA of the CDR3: TGTGCCAGCAGTGACTCTATTATGGGACAGGCCGGCCGTTTTGCCTTC.

The DNA for the CDR3 is TGCGCCAGCAGCCAAGGGGGCGGGGTGGGTGAAGCTTTCTTT. This gives the protein CASSQGGGVGEAFF. The V and J genes are TRBV4-3 and TRBJ1-1, with D possibly matching TRBD1 (5 bases). The CDR3 runs to 14 residues. V was trimmed by 1 base and J by 7 bases, leaving 13 bases between them. The germline gives CDR1 LGHNA, CDR2 YSLEER.

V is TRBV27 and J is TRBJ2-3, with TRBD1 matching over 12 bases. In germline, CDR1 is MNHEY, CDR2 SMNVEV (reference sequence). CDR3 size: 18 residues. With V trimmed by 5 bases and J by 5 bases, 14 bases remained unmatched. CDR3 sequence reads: CASSPYLLRDRGLDTQYF. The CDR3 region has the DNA TGTGCCAGCAGTCCATACTTACTCCGGGACAGGGGGCTAGATACGCAGTATTTT.

CDR3 protein: CASSLPRDRGNEQYF. In nucleotides, the CDR3 is TGTGCCAGCAGTCTCCCTAGGGACAGGGGTAACGAGCAGTACTTC. V and J are TRBV6-2 or TRBV6-3 and TRBJ2-7; 10 nucleotides line up with TRBD1. The J segment lost 5 bases and the V segment lost 5 bases, leaving 9 bases of the junction unmatched. There are 15 residues in the CDR3. Germline-derived CDR1 and CDR2 are MNHEY and SVGEGT.

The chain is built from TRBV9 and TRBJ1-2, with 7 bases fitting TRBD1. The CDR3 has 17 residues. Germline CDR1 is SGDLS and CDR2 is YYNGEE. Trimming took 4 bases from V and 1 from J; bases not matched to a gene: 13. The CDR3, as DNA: TGTGCCAGCAGCCAGGAGGGGGCAGATGATTTTAACTATGGCTACACCTTC. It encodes CASSQEGADDFNYGYTF.

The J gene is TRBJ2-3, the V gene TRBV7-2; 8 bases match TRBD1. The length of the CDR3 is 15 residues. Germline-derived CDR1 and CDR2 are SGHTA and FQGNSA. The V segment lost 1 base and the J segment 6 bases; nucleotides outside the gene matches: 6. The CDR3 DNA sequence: TGTGCCAGCAGCTTAGAGGGACAGGTCCTCGATACGCAGTATTTT. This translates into CASSLEGQVLDTQYF.

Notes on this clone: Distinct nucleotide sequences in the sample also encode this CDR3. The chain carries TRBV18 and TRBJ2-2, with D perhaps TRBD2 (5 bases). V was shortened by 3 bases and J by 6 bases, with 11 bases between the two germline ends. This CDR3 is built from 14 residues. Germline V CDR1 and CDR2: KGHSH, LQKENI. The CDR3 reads CASSPLRVPGELFF. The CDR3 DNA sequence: TGTGCCAGCTCACCCTTGCGGGTACCCGGGGAGCTGTTTTTT.

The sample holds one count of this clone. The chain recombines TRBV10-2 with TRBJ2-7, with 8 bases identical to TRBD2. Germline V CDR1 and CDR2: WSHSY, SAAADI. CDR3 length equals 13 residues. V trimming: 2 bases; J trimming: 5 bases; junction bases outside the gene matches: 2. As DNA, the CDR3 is TGCGCCAGCAGTGAGCGGGGGGGGAACGAGCAGTACTTC. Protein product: CASSERGGNEQYF.

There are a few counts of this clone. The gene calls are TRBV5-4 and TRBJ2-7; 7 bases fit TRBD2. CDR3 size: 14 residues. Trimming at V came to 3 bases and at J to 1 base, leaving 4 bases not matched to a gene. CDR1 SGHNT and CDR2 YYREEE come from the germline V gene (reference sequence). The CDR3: CASSSLADSYEQYF. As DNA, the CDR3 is TGTGCCAGCAGCTCCCTAGCGGATTCCTACGAGCAGTACTTC.

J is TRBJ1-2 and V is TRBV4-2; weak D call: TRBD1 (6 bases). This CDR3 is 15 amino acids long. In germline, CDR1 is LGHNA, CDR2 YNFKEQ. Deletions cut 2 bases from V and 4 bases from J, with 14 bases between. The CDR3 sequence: CASSQQSGQTYGYTF. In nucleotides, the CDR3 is TGTGCCAGCAGCCAACAATCAGGACAGACCTATGGCTACACCTTC.

CDR3 nucleotide sequence: TGTGCCAGCAGTTTTATTTCGCCAGGGCTGGCTTTCTTT. Translating gives CASSFISPGLAFF. The rearrangement joins TRBV12-3 or TRBV12-4 to TRBJ1-1; weak D call: TRBD1 (5 bases). There are 13 residues in the CDR3. The V end was cut by 3 bases, the J end by 11 bases, with 16 bases between.

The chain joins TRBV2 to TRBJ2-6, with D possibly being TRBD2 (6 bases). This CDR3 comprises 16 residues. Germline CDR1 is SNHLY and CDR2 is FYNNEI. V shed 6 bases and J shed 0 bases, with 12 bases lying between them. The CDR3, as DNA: TGTGCCAGCAGCGCGGGACGAATCTCTGGGGCCAACGTCCTGACTTTC. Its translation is CASSAGRISGANVLTF.

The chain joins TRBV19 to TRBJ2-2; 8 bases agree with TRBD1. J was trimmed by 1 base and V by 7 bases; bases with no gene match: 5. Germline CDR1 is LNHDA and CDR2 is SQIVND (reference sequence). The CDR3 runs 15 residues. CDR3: CASNVDRGNTGELFF. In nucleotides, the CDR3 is TGTGCCAGTAACGTAGACAGGGGGAACACCGGGGAGCTGTTTTTT.

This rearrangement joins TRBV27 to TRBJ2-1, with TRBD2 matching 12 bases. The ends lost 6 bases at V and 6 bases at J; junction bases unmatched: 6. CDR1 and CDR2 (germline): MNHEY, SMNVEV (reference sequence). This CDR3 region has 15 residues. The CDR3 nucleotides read TGTGCCAGCAGAATTCTAGCGGGAGGGTTCAATGAGCAGTTCTTC. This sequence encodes CASRILAGGFNEQFF.

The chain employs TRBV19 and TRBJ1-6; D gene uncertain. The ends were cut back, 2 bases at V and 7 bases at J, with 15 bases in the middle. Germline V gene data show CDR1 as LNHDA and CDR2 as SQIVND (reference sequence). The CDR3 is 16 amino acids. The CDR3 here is CASSITRVELNSPLHF. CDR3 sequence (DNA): TGTGCCAGTAGTATAACCCGGGTAGAGTTGAATTCACCCCTCCACTTT.

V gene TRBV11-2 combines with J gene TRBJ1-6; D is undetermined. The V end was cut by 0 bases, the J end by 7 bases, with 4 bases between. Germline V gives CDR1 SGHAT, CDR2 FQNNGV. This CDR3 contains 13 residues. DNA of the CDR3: TGTGCCAGCAGCTTAGATCGGAATTCACCCCTCCACTTT. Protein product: CASSLDRNSPLHF.

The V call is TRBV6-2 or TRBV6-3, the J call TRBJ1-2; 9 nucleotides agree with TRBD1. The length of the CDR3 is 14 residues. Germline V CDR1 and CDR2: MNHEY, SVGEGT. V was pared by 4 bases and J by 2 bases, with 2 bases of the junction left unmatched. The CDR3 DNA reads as TGTGCCAGCAGTTCCGGGACAGGGAACTATGGCTACACCTTC. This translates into CASSSGTGNYGYTF.

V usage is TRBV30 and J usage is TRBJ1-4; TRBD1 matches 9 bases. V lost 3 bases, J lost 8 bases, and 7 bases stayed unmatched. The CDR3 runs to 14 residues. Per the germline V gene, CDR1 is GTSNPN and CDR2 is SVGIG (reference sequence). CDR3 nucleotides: TGTGCCTGGAGCCCCGGGACAGGGTACGAAAAACTGTTTTTT. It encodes CAWSPGTGYEKLFF.

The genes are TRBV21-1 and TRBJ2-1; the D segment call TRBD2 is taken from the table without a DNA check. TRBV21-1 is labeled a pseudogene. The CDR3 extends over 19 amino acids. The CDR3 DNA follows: TGTGCCAGCAGCAAAGTTGGATGGACTAGCGGGAGCTCCTACAATGAGCAGTTCTTC. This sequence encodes CASSKVGWTSGSSYNEQFF.

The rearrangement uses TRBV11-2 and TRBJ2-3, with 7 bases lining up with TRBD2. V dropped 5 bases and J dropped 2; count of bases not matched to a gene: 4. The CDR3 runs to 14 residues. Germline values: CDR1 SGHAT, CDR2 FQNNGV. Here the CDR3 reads CASSGGLLTDTQYF. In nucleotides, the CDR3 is TGTGCCAGCAGCGGGGGACTACTCACAGATACGCAGTATTTT.